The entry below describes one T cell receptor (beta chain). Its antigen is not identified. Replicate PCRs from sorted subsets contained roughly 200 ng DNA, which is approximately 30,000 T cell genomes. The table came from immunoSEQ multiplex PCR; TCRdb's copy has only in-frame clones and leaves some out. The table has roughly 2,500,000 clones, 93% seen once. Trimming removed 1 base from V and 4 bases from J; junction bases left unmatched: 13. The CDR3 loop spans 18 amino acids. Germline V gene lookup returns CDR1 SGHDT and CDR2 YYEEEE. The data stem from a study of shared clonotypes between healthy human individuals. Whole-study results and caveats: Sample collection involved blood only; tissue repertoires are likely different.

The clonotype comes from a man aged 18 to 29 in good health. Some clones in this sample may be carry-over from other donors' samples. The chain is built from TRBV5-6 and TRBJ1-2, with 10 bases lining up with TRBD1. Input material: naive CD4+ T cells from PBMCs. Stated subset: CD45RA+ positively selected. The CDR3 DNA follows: TGTGCCAGCAGCTTGATAAGCCTGGGACAGGGGCTTGGCTATGGCTACACCTTC. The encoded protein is CASSLISLGQGLGYGYTF.